The 17 T cell receptor beta chains below were found in one sample sequenced in a study of blood T cell repertoires in COVID-19. Assay used: immunoSEQ multiplex PCR; TCRdb lists only in-frame clones, some missing. The data show 230,000 or so clones, roughly four fifths seen once. Sequencing used peripheral blood. The receptors here all came from a woman older than 75 with COVID-19, enrolled during active disease.

The chain uses TRBV28 and TRBJ1-2; 7 bases match TRBD1. V lost 6 bases and J lost 7; bases outside the gene matches: 8. The CDR3 has 13 amino acids. The germline V gene encodes CDR1 MDHEN and CDR2 SYDVKM. CDR3: CASSNDRVRGYTF. CDR3 DNA sequence: TGTGCCAGCAGCAACGACAGGGTGCGTGGCTACACCTTC.

The rearrangement uses TRBV5-5 and TRBJ1-4, with D tentatively TRBD1 (6 bases). CDR3 length equals 15 residues. Germline lookup yields CDR1 SGHKS and CDR2 YYEKEE (reference sequence). Trimming pared 2 bases from V and 4 bases from J, leaving 12 bases between. The CDR3 bases are TGTGCCAGCAGCTTAGAGGGACAAAGTAATGAAAAACTGTTTTTT. Its protein is CASSLEGQSNEKLFF.

The chain joins TRBV7-2 to TRBJ1-5, with 9 nucleotides matching TRBD1. Per the germline V gene, CDR1 is SGHTA and CDR2 is FQGNSA. This CDR3 region has 15 residues. Germline trimming cut 4 bases from V and 4 bases from J; bases unmatched to any gene: 5. CDR3: CASSSPGTGNQPQHF. CDR3 DNA sequence: TGTGCCAGCAGCTCGCCCGGGACAGGGAATCAGCCCCAGCATTTT.

This clone was recorded once. The rearrangement joins TRBV15 to TRBJ2-7; perhaps TRBD1 as D (6 bases). There are 14 residues in the CDR3. Germline CDR1 reads LNHNV; CDR2 reads YYDKDF (reference sequence). Trimming removed 2 bases at V and 1 base at J, with 9 bases between. DNA for the CDR3: TGTGCCACCAGCAGAAAGACAGGATCCTACGAGCAGTACTTC. Amino acids: CATSRKTGSYEQYF.

The rearrangement uses TRBV6-2 or TRBV6-3 and TRBJ2-1; possibly TRBD2 for D (6 bases). In germline, CDR1 is MNHEY, CDR2 SVGEGT. The CDR3 runs 13 residues. Trimming took off 2 bases at V and 10 bases at J, with 12 bases between the two ends. The CDR3 loop is CASSYLGGWEQFF. In DNA, the CDR3 is TGTGCCAGCAGTTACCTGGGAGGCTGGGAGCAGTTCTTC.

V and J are TRBV7-9 and TRBJ2-1; D unclear. The V gene lost 5 bases and the J gene lost 6 bases, with 11 bases spanning the gap. The CDR3 is 13 amino acids. Germline CDR1 and CDR2: SEHNR and FQNEAQ (reference sequence). The CDR3 bases are TGTGCCAGCAGCCTACGAGCTATCAATGAGCAGTTCTTC. It is translated as CASSLRAINEQFF.

In this sample, this clone turned up a few times. The genes are TRBV27 and TRBJ1-5, with 8 bases aligning to TRBD1. The CDR3 has 15 amino acids. Germline V gene data show CDR1 as MNHEY and CDR2 as SMNVEV (reference sequence). V lost 6 bases and J lost 7; bases outside the gene matches: 11. CDR3 sequence: CASRRGGGTGQPQHF. In nucleotides, the CDR3 is TGTGCCAGCAGGAGGGGGGGCGGGACAGGACAGCCCCAGCATTTT.

The CDR3 DNA follows: TGCGCCAGCAGTGAGGAGACAGACCTCTACAATGAGCAGTTCTTC. Amino acids: CASSEETDLYNEQFF. V usage is TRBV10-1 and J usage is TRBJ2-1, with D possibly matching TRBD1 (5 bases). Per germline, CDR1 WNHNN and CDR2 SYGVQD (reference sequence). Trimming removed 2 bases at V and 3 bases at J, with 11 bases between. The CDR3 runs 15 residues.

On this clone itself: The same CDR3 can be traced to other DNA sequences in this sample. The chain links TRBV6-5 to TRBJ1-5; possible D gene TRBD1, 6 bases. The CDR3 is made up of 14 amino acids. Looked up from germline, CDR1 is MNHEY and CDR2 is SVGAGI. Trimming left V 6 bases short and J 3 bases short, with 12 bases between. CDR3 amino acids: CASSLGQFNQPQHF. In DNA, the CDR3 is TGTGCCAGCAGCCTCGGACAGTTCAATCAGCCCCAGCATTTT.

The V call is TRBV30, the J call TRBJ2-7; D is possibly TRBD1 (5 bases). Between the trimmed V and J ends, which lost 5 bases and 5 bases, there was a span of 13 bases. The CDR3 has 12 residues. The germline V gene has CDR1 GTSNPN and CDR2 SVGIG (reference sequence). The CDR3 sequence is CAWAPRGNEQYF. CDR3 sequence (DNA): TGTGCCTGGGCCCCTAGGGGAAACGAGCAGTACTTC.

To note about this clone: Other nucleotide sequences from this sample produce the same CDR3. The chain links TRBV5-1 to TRBJ1-4, with 7 bases identical to TRBD1. The length of the CDR3 is 14 residues. Germline V lookup: CDR1 SGHRS, CDR2 YFSETQ. V trimming: 4 bases; J trimming: 5 bases; junction bases outside the gene matches: 5. Here the CDR3 reads CASSPQGRNEKLFF. CDR3 DNA sequence: TGCGCCAGCAGCCCACAGGGGCGGAATGAAAAACTGTTTTTT.

This chain connects TRBV18 to TRBJ2-5, with 8 bases matching TRBD1. The J segment lost 5 bases and the V segment lost 1 base, leaving 9 bases of the junction unmatched. Germline-derived CDR1 and CDR2 are KGHSH and LQKENI. The CDR3 sequence is 16 residues long. Written as DNA, the CDR3 is TGTGCCAGCTCACCACGGCCGACAGGGGTAGCGGAGACCCAGTACTTC. Encoded protein: CASSPRPTGVAETQYF.

This clone was counted many times. This chain uses TRBV6-1 with TRBJ1-3; D is unclear. Trimming removed 2 bases from V and 0 bases from J, with 8 bases in between. CDR3 size: 15 residues. Per germline, CDR1 MNHNS and CDR2 SASEGT. In DNA, the CDR3 is TGTGCCAGCAGTGAATATCCCAGCTCTGGAAACACCATATATTTT. It specifies CASSEYPSSGNTIYF.

This clone came up once. This chain connects TRBV5-8 to TRBJ1-6; TRBD1 matches 10 bases. V shed 7 bases, J shed 5 bases, and the junction held 0 bases outside the gene matches. From germline, CDR1 is SGHTS and CDR2 YDEGEE. The CDR3 is 13 residues long. CDR3 region: CASGTGDNSPLHF. The CDR3 bases are TGTGCCAGCGGGACAGGGGATAATTCACCCCTCCACTTT.

This clone was observed a few times. The chain is built from TRBV19 and TRBJ2-3; D may be TRBD1 (6 bases). The CDR3 has 14 residues. CDR1 and CDR2 (germline): LNHDA, SQIVND (reference sequence). V lost 5 bases and J 5 bases, leaving 14 bases between the germline ends. The CDR3: CASSGTGQVDTQYF. The CDR3, as DNA: TGTGCCAGTAGTGGCACAGGGCAGGTAGATACGCAGTATTTT.

The chain's CDR3 is CASRAGQGVTEQFF. CDR3 in DNA: TGTGCCAGTAGGGCAGGACAGGGGGTGACTGAGCAGTTCTTC. V usage is TRBV19 and J usage is TRBJ2-1, with 10 bases matching TRBD1. The CDR3 spans 14 residues. With 6 bases clipped from V and 9 bases from J, the junction kept 8 bases outside the gene matches. Germline-derived CDR1 and CDR2 are LNHDA and SQIVND (reference sequence).

The chain has TRBV7-2 and TRBJ1-6; D may be TRBD1 (6 bases). The CDR3 is made up of 15 amino acids. Trimming removed 5 bases from V and 8 bases from J, with 16 bases in between. Per the germline V gene, CDR1 is SGHTA and CDR2 is FQGNSA. CDR3 protein: CASSPLGGGDSPLHF. The CDR3 DNA is TGTGCCAGCAGCCCCCTAGGGGGTGGGGATTCACCCCTCCACTTT.